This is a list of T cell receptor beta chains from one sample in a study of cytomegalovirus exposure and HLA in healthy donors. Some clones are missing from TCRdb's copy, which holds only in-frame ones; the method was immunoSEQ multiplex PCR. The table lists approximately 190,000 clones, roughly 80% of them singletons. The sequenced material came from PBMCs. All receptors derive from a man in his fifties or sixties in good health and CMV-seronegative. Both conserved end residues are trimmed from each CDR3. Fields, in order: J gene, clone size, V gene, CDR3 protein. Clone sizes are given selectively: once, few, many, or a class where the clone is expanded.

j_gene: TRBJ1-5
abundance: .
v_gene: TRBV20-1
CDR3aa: SAAGGGPQH

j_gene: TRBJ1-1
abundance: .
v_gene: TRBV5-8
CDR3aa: ASSLRNTEAF

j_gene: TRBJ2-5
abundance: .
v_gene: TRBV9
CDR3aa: ASSVGAARETQY

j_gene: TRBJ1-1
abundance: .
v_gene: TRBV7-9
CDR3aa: ASSLSWNTEAF

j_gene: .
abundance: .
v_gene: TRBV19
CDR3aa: ASSGTSGGVYEQY

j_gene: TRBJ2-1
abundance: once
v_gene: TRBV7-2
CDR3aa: ASSSGQGRDNEQF

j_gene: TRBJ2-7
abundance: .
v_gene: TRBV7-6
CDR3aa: ASSLEDSYEQY

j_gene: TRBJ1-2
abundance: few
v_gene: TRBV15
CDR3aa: ATSRDWGQMSGYGYT

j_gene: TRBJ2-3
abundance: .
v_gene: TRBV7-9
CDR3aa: ASSSPTDSTDTQY

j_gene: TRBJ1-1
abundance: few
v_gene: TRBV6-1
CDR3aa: ASSEWARTKSRMNTEAF

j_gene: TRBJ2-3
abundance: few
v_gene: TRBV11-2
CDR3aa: ASSVSGTQY

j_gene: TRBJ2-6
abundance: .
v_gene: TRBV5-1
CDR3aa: ASSLGGGANVLT

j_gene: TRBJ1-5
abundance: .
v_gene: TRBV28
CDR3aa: AVGGQPQH

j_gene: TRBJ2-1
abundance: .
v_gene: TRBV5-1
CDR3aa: ASSPDRVREQF

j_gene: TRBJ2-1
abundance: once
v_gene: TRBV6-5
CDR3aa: ASGLQGWDEQF

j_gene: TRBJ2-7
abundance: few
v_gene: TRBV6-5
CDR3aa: ASSYGTGLRGEQY

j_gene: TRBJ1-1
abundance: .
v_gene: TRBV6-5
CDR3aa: ASSYFGNTEAF

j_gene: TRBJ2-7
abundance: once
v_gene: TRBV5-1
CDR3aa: ASSPGQNYEQY

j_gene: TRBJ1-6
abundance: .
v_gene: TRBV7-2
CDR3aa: ASSLAQGLNSPLH

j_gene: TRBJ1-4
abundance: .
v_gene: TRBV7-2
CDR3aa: ASSLYGGGEKLF

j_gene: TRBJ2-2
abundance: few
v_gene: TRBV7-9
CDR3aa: ASPGTPTGELF

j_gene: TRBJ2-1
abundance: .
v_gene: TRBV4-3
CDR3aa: ASSQEGPPAGQGGEQF

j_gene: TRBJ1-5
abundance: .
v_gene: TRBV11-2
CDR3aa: ASSLAGHNQPQH

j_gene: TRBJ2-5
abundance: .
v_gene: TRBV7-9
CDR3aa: ASSWDRGLQEAQY

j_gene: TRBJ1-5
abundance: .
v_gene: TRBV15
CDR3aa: ATSRVRGDQPQH

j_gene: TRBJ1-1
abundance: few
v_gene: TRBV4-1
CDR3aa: ASSLDRAEAF

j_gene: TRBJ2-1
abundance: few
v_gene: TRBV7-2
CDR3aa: ATSSWVAGGGEQF

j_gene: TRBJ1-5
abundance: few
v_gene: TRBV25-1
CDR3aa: ASSGRTAQPQH

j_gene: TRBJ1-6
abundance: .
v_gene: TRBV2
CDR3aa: ATTGETNSPLH

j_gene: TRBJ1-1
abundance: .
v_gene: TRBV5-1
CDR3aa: ASSFFRAGLNTEAF

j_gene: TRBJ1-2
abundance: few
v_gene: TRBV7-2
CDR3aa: ASSQGVLKDGYT

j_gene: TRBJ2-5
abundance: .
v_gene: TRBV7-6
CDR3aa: ASSSKETQY

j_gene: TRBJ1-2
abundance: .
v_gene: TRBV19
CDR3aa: ASPGGRGGYT

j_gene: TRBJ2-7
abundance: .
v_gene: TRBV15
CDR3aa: ATSRVAGGTQY

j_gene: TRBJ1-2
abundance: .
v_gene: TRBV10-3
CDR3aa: AISELDNYGYT

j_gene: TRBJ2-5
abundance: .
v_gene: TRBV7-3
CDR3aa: ASSSGGPGETQY